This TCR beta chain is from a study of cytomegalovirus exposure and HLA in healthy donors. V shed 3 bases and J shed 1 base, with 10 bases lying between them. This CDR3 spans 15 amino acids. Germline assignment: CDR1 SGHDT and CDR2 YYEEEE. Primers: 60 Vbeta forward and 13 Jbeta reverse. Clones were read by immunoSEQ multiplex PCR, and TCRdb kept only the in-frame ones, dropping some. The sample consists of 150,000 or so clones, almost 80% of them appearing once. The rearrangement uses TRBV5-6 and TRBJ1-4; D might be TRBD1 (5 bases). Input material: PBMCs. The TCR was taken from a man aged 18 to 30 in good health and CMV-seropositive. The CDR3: CASSWRQLTNEKLFF. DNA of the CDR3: TGTGCCAGCAGCTGGAGACAGCTAACTAATGAAAAACTGTTTTTT.